These T cell receptor beta chains were read from a single sample in a study of cytomegalovirus exposure and HLA in healthy donors. Method: immunoSEQ multiplex PCR; TCRdb's copy keeps in-frame clones and lacks some. Among 95,000 to 130,000 clones listed, 60% to 85% were seen once. Sequencing was performed on PBMCs. Receptors were obtained from a woman aged 18 to 35 in good health and CMV-seronegative. The CDR3 runs from the conserved cysteine through the conserved F or W. Fields, in order: D gene, J gene, clone size, V gene, CDR3 DNA, CDR3 protein. D genes are given only for firm matches. Clone size appears in some rows only: once, few, many, or a class for an expanded clone.

>NA|TRBJ2-2|NA|TRBV29-1
TGCAGCGTGTTTATATTAACGAACACCGGGGAGCTGTTTTTT
CSVFILTNTGELFF
>NA|TRBJ1-1|NA|TRBV7-8
TGTGCCAGCAGCTTAGTGTCAGGGGTGAACACTGAAGCTTTCTTT
CASSLVSGVNTEAFF
>NA|TRBJ2-3|once|TRBV7-8
TGTGCCAGCAGCCCCGGAGGCACAGATACGCAGTATTTT
CASSPGGTDTQYF
>TRBD1|TRBJ2-1|NA|TRBV5-1
TGCGCCAGCAGCTACGGACAGGGAACGACGAATGAGCAGTTCTTC
CASSYGQGTTNEQFF
>TRBD1|TRBJ2-5|NA|TRBV25-1
TGTGCCAGCAGTGCCCTCCAGGGGGCCGGGGAGACCCAGTACTTC
CASSALQGAGETQYF
>NA|TRBJ1-5|few|TRBV7-9
TGTGCCAGCAGCCGGGACAATAGCAATCAGCCCCAGCATTTT
CASSRDNSNQPQHF
>TRBD2|TRBJ2-3|NA|TRBV10-3
TGTGCCATCAGTGAATACGCTAGCGGGGGGACAGATACGCAGTATTTT
CAISEYASGGTDTQYF
>TRBD1|TRBJ2-5|NA|TRBV5-1
TGCGCCAGCAGCTGGGGACAGGCCGCGGAGACCCAGTACTTC
CASSWGQAAETQYF
>NA|TRBJ2-3|NA|TRBV5-6
TGTGCCAGCAGCTTGACCGGGACTAGCACAGATACGCAGTATTTT
CASSLTGTSTDTQYF
>NA|TRBJ2-3|few|TRBV19
TGTGCCAGTAGTACAGGCGCAGATACGCAGTATTTT
CASSTGADTQYF
>NA|TRBJ1-1|NA|TRBV30
TGTGCCTGGAATTCCCAGGCGGGCACTGAAGCTTTCTTT
CAWNSQAGTEAFF
>NA|TRBJ1-6|NA|TRBV27
TGTGCCAGCAGTTTTGGCGGAAATAATTCACCCCTCCACTTT
CASSFGGNNSPLHF
>NA|TRBJ2-7|NA|TRBV5-1
TGCGCCAGCAGCTTGGGACAACCTGAGAGACACGAGCAGTACTTC
CASSLGQPERHEQYF
>NA|TRBJ2-1|few|TRBV2
TGTGCCAGCAGCTCCAGGGCCCCCTACAATGAGCAGTTCTTC
CASSSRAPYNEQFF
>NA|TRBJ1-2|NA|TRBV4-2
TGTGCCAGCAGCCAAGAGGATTCCAGGGGCAACTATGGCTACACCTTC
CASSQEDSRGNYGYTF
>TRBD1|TRBJ1-6|NA|TRBV13
TGTGCCAGCAGCTTTTACAGGGGTAATTCACCCCTCCACTTT
CASSFYRGNSPLHF
>TRBD1|TRBJ2-1|NA|TRBV11-2
TGTGCCAGCAGCTCACAGGCAGGGGGACACAATGAGCAGTTCTTC
CASSSQAGGHNEQFF
>NA|TRBJ1-1|NA|TRBV2
TGTGCCAGCCGCCCTCAGGGGAACACTGAAGCTTTCTTT
CASRPQGNTEAFF
>TRBD1|TRBJ2-4|NA|TRBV13
TGTGCCAGCAGCGGGGTCGGGACAGGTATTCAGTACTTC
CASSGVGTGIQYF
>NA|TRBJ1-1|NA|TRBV25-1
TGTGCCAGCAGATCACGGGAGAACACTGAAGCTTTCTTT
CASRSRENTEAFF
>NA|TRBJ1-1|NA|TRBV7-8
TGTGCCAGCAGCCCCCGTCGGACTCTCCCCTACACTGAAGCTTTCTTT
CASSPRRTLPYTEAFF
>NA|TRBJ1-2|NA|TRBV25-1
TGTGCCAGCAGTCAATATGGGGGACAAACTTCTAACTATGGCTACACCTTC
CASSQYGGQTSNYGYTF
>TRBD1|TRBJ1-1|few|TRBV6-5
TGTGCCAGCAGTAGGGACAGGGGGCGCGGTACTGAAGCTTTCTTT
CASSRDRGRGTEAFF
>TRBD1|TRBJ2-5|NA|TRBV6-5
TGTGCCAGCAGCCTACTGACAGGGGCCGAGACCCAGTACTTC
CASSLLTGAETQYF
>NA|TRBJ1-2|NA|TRBV6-1
TGTGCCAGCACCCCTGGGGGGAGTCTCGCGAAAGGCTACACCTTC
CASTPGGSLAKGYTF
>NA|TRBJ2-7|NA|TRBV2
TGTGCCAGCAGTGAACTGCGCCAGGTCCACTACGAGCAGTACTTC
CASSELRQVHYEQYF
>NA|TRBJ1-1|NA|TRBV2
TGTGCCAGCAGACCCGCGGGGGTGAGCCCTGAAGCTTTCTTT
CASRPAGVSPEAFF
>TRBD1|TRBJ1-2|NA|TRBV20-1
TGCAGGGACAGGGATCACTATGGCTACACCTTC
CRDRDHYGYTF
>TRBD1|TRBJ2-3|NA|TRBV27
TGTGCCAGCACCTCGAGGGCGACAGGGGAGACAGATACGCAGTATTTT
CASTSRATGETDTQYF
>TRBD1|TRBJ2-7|NA|TRBV6-1
TGTGCCAGCACCCGGGACAGGGGGTCCTACGAGCAGTACTTC
CASTRDRGSYEQYF
>TRBD1|TRBJ1-1|once|TRBV28
TGTGCCAGCAGTTTAGTAATGGGACAGGGGCTCTCTGAAGCTTTCTTT
CASSLVMGQGLSEAFF
>TRBD1|TRBJ1-6|NA|TRBV13
TGTGCCAGCAGCTTAGACAGGGGGTTTAATTCACCCCTCCACTTT
CASSLDRGFNSPLHF
>TRBD1|TRBJ2-4|NA|TRBV6-6
TGTGCCAGCAGTTACGCGGGGACAGGGGGGAACATTCAGTACTTC
CASSYAGTGGNIQYF
>TRBD1|TRBJ1-1|NA|TRBV9
TGTGCCAGCAGCCCCGACAGGGGGAGTGGGAACACTGAAGCTTTCTTT
CASSPDRGSGNTEAFF
>TRBD1|TRBJ1-5|NA|TRBV28
TGTGCCAGCAGTCTGACAGGGATTAATCAGCCCCAGCATTTT
CASSLTGINQPQHF